The 27 T cell receptor beta chains given below trace back to one sample, sequenced in a study of T cells of healthy individuals. TCRdb reanalysed the 5' RACE reads using MiXCR and keeps one entry per CDR3 protein. Of more than 85,000 distinct CDR3 sequences listed, 15% to 20% were seen once; the top ten hold approximately 5.7%. All receptors come from a human donor in good health.

Many counts were recorded for this clonotype. This chain joins TRBV12-3 or TRBV12-4 and TRBJ1-2, with TRBD1 identical over 7 bases. Losses at the gene ends were 2 bases for V and 8 bases for J; bases not matched to a gene: 2. CDR3 size: 12 residues. CDR3 region: CASSLRQGGYTF. DNA for the CDR3: TGTGCCAGCAGTTTAAGACAGGGAGGCTACACCTTC.

V usage is TRBV20-1 and J usage is TRBJ2-1; 11 nucleotides match TRBD2. The germline V gene encodes CDR1 DFQATT and CDR2 SNEGSKA (reference sequence). V was pared by 3 bases and J by 0 bases, with 10 bases of the junction left unmatched. The CDR3 runs to 18 residues. The CDR3 DNA reads as TGCAGTGCTAGGGTCCTAGCGGGAGGAACACACTCCTACAATGAGCAGTTCTTC. Protein product: CSARVLAGGTHSYNEQFF.

A few counts support this clonotype. This sequence joins TRBV20-1 and TRBJ2-3; 12 positions match TRBD2. The germline CDR1 and CDR2 sequences are DFQATT and SNEGSKA (reference sequence). With 6 bases clipped from V and 2 bases from J, the junction kept 6 bases outside the gene matches. This CDR3 spans 15 amino acids. In DNA form, the CDR3 reads TGCAGTGCCGCCCGACTAGCGGGGGTCACAGATACGCAGTATTTT. Its protein is CSAARLAGVTDTQYF.

This clonotype was seen once. The V and J genes are TRBV19 and TRBJ2-3; tentatively, D is TRBD1 or TRBD2 (5 bases each). The CDR3 sequence is 17 residues long. Germline V gives CDR1 LNHDA, CDR2 SQIVND (reference sequence). The V end was cut by 4 bases, the J end by 3 bases, with 20 bases between. The CDR3 DNA reads as TGTGCCAGTAGTAATCGGGGCTGGGGCCTCGGGACAGATACGCAGTATTTT. This translates into CASSNRGWGLGTDTQYF.

The chain employs TRBV2 and TRBJ2-7, with 12 bases aligning to TRBD2. V dropped 6 bases and J dropped 2; count of bases not matched to a gene: 5. Germline V CDR1 and CDR2: SNHLY, FYNNEI. This CDR3 spans 15 amino acids. CDR3 protein: CASRLLAGGPYEQYF. DNA for the CDR3: TGTGCCAGCAGACTACTAGCGGGGGGACCCTACGAGCAGTACTTC.

This clonotype was picked up a small number of times. The chain employs TRBV6-6 and TRBJ1-5, with 8 bases fitting TRBD1. Trimming removed 4 bases from V and 4 bases from J; junction bases left unmatched: 0. The CDR3 sequence is 13 residues long. Germline CDR1 and CDR2: MNHNY and SVGAGI (reference sequence). CDR3 protein: CASSWTGNQPQHF. The CDR3 nucleotides read TGTGCCAGCAGTTGGACAGGGAATCAGCCCCAGCATTTT.

This clonotype has a count of ten or more. V and J are TRBV4-1 and TRBJ2-2; D is possibly TRBD2 (6 bases). V was cut by 1 base and J by 2 bases, with 14 bases left in between. The germline gives CDR1 MGHRA, CDR2 YSYEKL. There are 17 residues in the CDR3. This chain's CDR3 is CASSQGDGTFNTGELFF. The CDR3 nucleotides read TGCGCCAGCAGCCAAGGTGACGGGACTTTCAACACCGGGGAGCTGTTTTTT.

This clonotype was seen a few times. The chain combines TRBV29-1 with TRBJ2-1, with 7 bases matching TRBD1. The germline CDR1 and CDR2 sequences are SQVTM and ANQGSEA. The CDR3 totals 13 residues. J gave up 1 base and V 4 bases, and 1 base lay outside the gene matches. CDR3 nucleotide sequence: TGCAGCGTTGCCAGGGGGTCCTACAATGAGCAGTTCTTC. This gives the protein CSVARGSYNEQFF.

Ten or more counts support this clonotype. The chain employs TRBV15 and TRBJ2-2, with 10 positions matching TRBD1. Per germline, CDR1 LNHNV and CDR2 YYDKDF (reference sequence). The CDR3 covers 20 residues. The V segment lost 0 bases and the J segment 4 bases; nucleotides outside the gene matches: 14. The CDR3 region has the DNA TGTGCCACCAGCAGAGATCCTGGGACAGGGGAAGGGCTAGGCACCGGGGAGCTGTTTTTT. Translating gives CATSRDPGTGEGLGTGELFF.

This clonotype has ten or more counts. The chain recombines TRBV28 with TRBJ2-7; 13 positions match TRBD2. V shed 3 bases, J shed 8 bases, and the junction held 4 bases outside the gene matches. The CDR3 extends over 14 amino acids. Looked up from germline, CDR1 is MDHEN and CDR2 is SYDVKM. The CDR3 is CASSLGLAGSKQYF. The CDR3 DNA sequence: TGTGCCAGCAGTTTGGGACTAGCGGGATCTAAGCAGTACTTC.

This clonotype has just a few counts. The chain employs TRBV27 and TRBJ2-1; 8 bases fit TRBD1. CDR3 length: 13 residues. The trim removed 10 bases at V and 12 bases at J, leaving 14 bases unmatched. CDR1 and CDR2 from the germline V gene are MNHEY and SMNVEV (reference sequence). This CDR3 reads CATALGQGMGQFF. The CDR3 DNA reads as TGTGCCACCGCGTTAGGACAGGGTATGGGGCAGTTCTTC.

This clonotype was recorded many times. The V and J genes are TRBV6-4 and TRBJ2-3; 11 nucleotides match TRBD2. From germline, CDR1 is MRHNA and CDR2 SNTAGT. Unmatched junction bases numbered 4, after V lost 4 bases and J lost 4 bases. The CDR3 runs 15 residues. This chain's CDR3 is CASSASTSGADTQYF. The CDR3 nucleotides are TGTGCCAGCAGTGCCTCGACTAGCGGGGCAGATACGCAGTATTTT.

This clonotype was counted only a few times. The chain carries TRBV20-1 and TRBJ1-2, with a possible D match to TRBD1 (6 bases). Germline assignment: CDR1 DFQATT and CDR2 SNEGSKA (reference sequence). Between the trimmed V and J ends, which lost 4 bases and 4 bases, there was a span of 7 bases. This CDR3 is built from 11 residues. The CDR3: CSAMDSYGYTF. CDR3 in DNA: TGCAGTGCTATGGACAGCTATGGCTACACCTTC.

This clonotype has at least ten counts. The chain has TRBV5-1 and TRBJ1-6, with D possibly matching TRBD1 (6 bases). With 3 bases removed from V and 7 bases from J, the gap between germline ends came to 17 bases. The germline gives CDR1 SGHRS, CDR2 YFSETQ. This CDR3 is 16 amino acids long. DNA of the CDR3: TGCGCCAGCAGCTCCGACACAGGGTTGGAGAATTCACCCCTCCACTTT. Translation: CASSSDTGLENSPLHF.

This clonotype came up a few times. This chain joins TRBV7-2 and TRBJ2-3; 9 bases align to TRBD2. With V trimmed by 1 base and J by 2 bases, 4 bases remained unmatched. The CDR3 spans 16 residues. Germline V gene data show CDR1 as SGHTA and CDR2 as FQGNSA. The CDR3 reads CASSLDGTSLTDTQYF. DNA of the CDR3: TGTGCCAGCAGCTTAGATGGGACTAGCCTCACAGATACGCAGTATTTT.

The V and J genes are TRBV29-1 and TRBJ1-1, with 9 bases identical to TRBD1. Germline CDR1 is SQVTM and CDR2 is ANQGSEA. The length of the CDR3 is 14 residues. J gave up 2 bases and V 6 bases, and 7 bases lay outside the gene matches. Here the CDR3 DNA reads TGCAGCGTCCGGCGGGACAGGGCTAACACTGAAGCTTTCTTT. This sequence encodes CSVRRDRANTEAFF.

J is TRBJ2-3 and V is TRBV7-9; no clear D gene. The CDR3 is made up of 15 amino acids. CDR1 SEHNR and CDR2 FQNEAQ come from the germline V gene (reference sequence). The V end lost 1 base, the J end lost 1 base, and 9 bases lay between the germline ends. The CDR3 coding sequence is TGTGCCAGCAGCTTAGTGGGTGTACGCACAGATACGCAGTATTTT. Its translation is CASSLVGVRTDTQYF.

As DNA, the CDR3 is TGTGCCAGCAGTCCCATACTGGGGGGAGCAGGTCGGAATGAGCAGTTCTTC. Encoded protein: CASSPILGGAGRNEQFF. The J gene is TRBJ2-1, the V gene TRBV28; TRBD2 is a possible D gene (6 bases). The CDR3 runs 17 residues. Trimming removed 5 bases at V and 7 bases at J, with 24 bases between. Germline V CDR1 and CDR2: MDHEN, SYDVKM.

V usage is TRBV6-5 and J usage is TRBJ2-3; D not certain. Germline V lookup: CDR1 MNHEY, CDR2 SVGAGI. The germline V and J ends were trimmed by 0 bases and 4 bases, with 11 bases remaining between them. The CDR3 runs to 15 residues. The CDR3 sequence: CASSYSTEGADTQYF. As DNA, the CDR3 is TGTGCCAGCAGTTACTCGACGGAAGGAGCAGATACGCAGTATTTT.

This clonotype was seen a few times. The chain employs TRBV19 and TRBJ1-1; perhaps TRBD1 as D (6 bases). V shed 3 bases and J shed 5 bases, with 16 bases lying between them. The CDR3 totals 15 residues. Germline V gives CDR1 LNHDA, CDR2 SQIVND (reference sequence). Written as DNA, the CDR3 is TGTGCCAGTAGTATGACCTCTTCGGGGGCAACTGAAGCTTTCTTT. Amino acid sequence: CASSMTSSGATEAFF.

J is TRBJ2-1 and V is TRBV10-3; 8 nucleotides match TRBD2. V dropped 3 bases and J dropped 8; count of bases not matched to a gene: 6. The CDR3 is 14 amino acids. Germline CDR1 is ENHRY and CDR2 is SYGVKD. Here the CDR3 DNA reads TGTGCCATCAGTGAAGGGACTAGAGTCGATGAGCAGTTCTTC. Amino acids: CAISEGTRVDEQFF.

At least ten counts were recorded for this clonotype. DNA of the CDR3: TGCAGTGCTAGCGAAAGCGGGGGACCCTCCTACAATGAGCAGTTCTTC. It is translated as CSASESGGPSYNEQFF. The V and J genes are TRBV20-1 and TRBJ2-1, with 8 bases matching TRBD2. The CDR3 is 16 amino acids. Germline V lookup: CDR1 DFQATT, CDR2 SNEGSKA (reference sequence). Germline trimming cut 3 bases from V and 0 bases from J; bases unmatched to any gene: 7.

This sequence joins TRBV4-1 and TRBJ1-5; 8 bases match TRBD1. Germline CDR1 MGHRA, CDR2 YSYEKL. The V and J ends lost 4 bases and 7 bases, in that order; junction bases with no gene match: 6. This CDR3 has 14 residues. This CDR3 reads CASSPDRVGQPQHF. The DNA of the CDR3 is TGCGCCAGCAGCCCGGACAGGGTAGGGCAGCCCCAGCATTTT.

The chain combines TRBV2 with TRBJ2-2, with 9 positions matching TRBD1. The trim removed 4 bases at V and 4 bases at J, leaving 10 bases unmatched. Germline CDR1 reads SNHLY; CDR2 reads FYNNEI. The CDR3 is 17 residues long. The CDR3 DNA follows: TGTGCCAGCAGTGTGGGTCGAGACAGGGGGTTCACCGGGGAGCTGTTTTTT. It translates to CASSVGRDRGFTGELFF.

In its sample, this clonotype was seen a few times. The chain combines TRBV28 with TRBJ1-2; no definite D call. Germline CDR1 reads MDHEN; CDR2 reads SYDVKM. The V end was cut by 7 bases, the J end by 5 bases, with 14 bases between. The CDR3 has 13 amino acids. The DNA for the CDR3 is TGTGCCAGCACCATTCACGGCCCGTATGGCTACACCTTC. Its protein is CASTIHGPYGYTF.

This clonotype was detected a few times. This chain links TRBV2 with TRBJ2-7; D gene uncertain. The CDR3 covers 12 residues. Trimming cost V 7 bases and J 0 bases, with 7 bases left between them. CDR1 is SNHLY and CDR2 is FYNNEI in the germline V gene. CDR3 loop: CASTYASYEQYF. In DNA form, the CDR3 reads TGTGCCAGCACCTATGCCTCCTACGAGCAGTACTTC.

The V and J genes are TRBV10-3 and TRBJ1-3; a possible D gene is TRBD1 (5 bases). Per the germline V gene, CDR1 is ENHRY and CDR2 is SYGVKD. There are 11 residues in the CDR3. V gave up 6 bases and J gave up 8 bases, with 8 bases separating them. CDR3 in amino acids: CAIRGTDTIYF. In DNA, the CDR3 is TGTGCCATCAGAGGGACGGACACCATATATTTT.